The T cell receptor (beta chain) described here comes from a study of T-cell reconstitution after alpha-beta-depleted transplantation in children. Findings and caveats of the study: Several hundred graft clones that had expanded were reportedly the source of alpha-beta T cells about two months after transplant. Day-60 TCRbeta diversity that was high in some patients was derived from surviving recipient T cells and thymic progenitors. T-cell numbers and diversity one year post-transplant derived largely from freshly generated T cells.

Concerning this clonotype itself: Its antigen is currently unknown.

Trimming stripped 0 bases from V and 4 bases from J, with 9 bases between. The CDR3 sequence is 14 residues long. Germline-derived CDR1 and CDR2 are SGHAT and FQNNGV. As it was prepared, the TCRbeta library received unique molecular identifiers. TCRdb reanalysed the PCR reads using MiXCR and keeps one entry per CDR3 protein. This sample carries about 980,000 distinct CDR3 sequences, roughly 29% of them seen once, and the ten largest clones take roughly 28%. V is TRBV11-2 and J is TRBJ2-5; D is perhaps TRBD1 (5 bases). This specimen was PBMCs, mostly from graft donor cells, taken 360 days after TCRalphabeta/CD19-depleted stem cell transplant. The source is a boy less than two years old who had a stem cell transplant for SCID, so the T cells may come from the graft donor. CDR3 loop: CASSLDVQGETQYF. The DNA for the CDR3 is TGTGCCAGCAGCTTAGATGTGCAGGGAGAGACCCAGTACTTC. Together with reference TRBV11-2 and TRBJ2-5, the CDR3 gives the full variable domain: EAGVAQSPRYKIIEKRQSVAFWCNPISGHATLYWYQQILGQGPKLLIQFQNNGVVDDSQLPKDRFSAERLKGVDSTLKIQPAKLEDSAVYLCASSLDVQGETQYFGPGTRLLVL.